The next 6 T cell receptor beta chains were all read from a single sample in a study of T cell clones after liver transplantation. TCRdb's table, derived via immunoSEQ multiplex PCR, lists solely in-frame clones and lacks some. The sample consists of 31,000 or so clones, about 94% of them appearing once. Here the sequenced sample was CD8+ T cells from blood, taken 12 months after liver transplant. Every receptor here comes from a human patient who received a liver transplant. The graft donor may account for some of the T cells.

The V gene is TRBV19, the J gene TRBJ2-7, with 9 bases matching TRBD1. The ends lost 2 bases at V and 3 bases at J; junction bases unmatched: 8. CDR1 and CDR2 from the germline V gene are LNHDA and SQIVND (reference sequence). There are 16 residues in the CDR3. The CDR3 region has the DNA TGTGCCAGTAGTATATTATCCGGGACAGGGTTCTACGAGCAGTACTTC. This codes for CASSILSGTGFYEQYF.

The genes are TRBV28 and TRBJ2-1; a possible D gene is TRBD2 (6 bases). Trimming removed 5 bases at V and 7 bases at J, with 18 bases between. The CDR3 loop spans 15 amino acids. CDR1 is MDHEN, CDR2 SYDVKM, per germline. The CDR3 nucleotides read TGTGCCAGCAGTGCCCCTAGCGAATGGACAAATGAGCAGTTCTTC. This translates into CASSAPSEWTNEQFF.

This clone was counted between two and nine times. The chain couples TRBV27 to TRBJ1-3, with D maybe TRBD1 (5 bases). Germline V gene lookup returns CDR1 MNHEY and CDR2 SMNVEV (reference sequence). V shed 2 bases and J shed 5 bases, with 10 bases lying between them. The CDR3 consists of 14 residues. CDR3 region: CASSLAAGRNTIYF. DNA of the CDR3: TGTGCCAGCAGTTTAGCGGCAGGGCGAAACACCATATATTTT.

This clone was observed a single time. The chain uses TRBV30 and TRBJ1-4, with unresolved D. V was clipped by 0 bases and J by 8 bases, with 10 bases between them. Germline lookup yields CDR1 GTSNPN and CDR2 SVGIG (reference sequence). The CDR3 totals 13 residues. Here the CDR3 reads CAWSVTLGEKLFF. CDR3 in DNA: TGTGCCTGGAGTGTAACGTTGGGGGAAAAACTGTTTTTT.

The chain joins TRBV13 to TRBJ2-7; 8 bases map to TRBD2. This CDR3 region has 14 residues. CDR1 is PRHDT, CDR2 FYEKMQ, per germline (reference sequence). The V and J ends lost 4 bases and 4 bases, in that order; junction bases with no gene match: 6. CDR3 in amino acids: CASSSSGRAYEQYF. CDR3 DNA: TGTGCCAGCAGCTCAAGCGGGAGAGCGTACGAGCAGTACTTC. The full variable domain, completed using reference TRBV13 and TRBJ2-7, is AAGVIQSPRHLIKEKRETATLKCYPIPRHDTVYWYQQGPGQDPQFLISFYEKMQSDKGSIPDRFSAQQFSDYHSELNMSSLELGDSALYFCASSSSGRAYEQYFGPGTRLTVT.

The V gene is TRBV9, the J gene TRBJ2-4; D is perhaps TRBD1 or TRBD2 (6 bases each). Germline V CDR1 and CDR2: SGDLS, YYNGEE. V lost 2 bases and J 6 bases, leaving 12 bases between the germline ends. This CDR3 is 14 amino acids long. CDR3 DNA sequence: TGTGCCAGCAGCGTGGGGGGCCCCGCAAACATTCAGTACTTC. It is translated as CASSVGGPANIQYF.